This TCR beta chain was documented in a study of T cell repertoires in cytomegalovirus infection. Each CDR3 protein is one row after TCRdb ran MiXCR on the reads. Here the sample spans about 830,000 distinct CDR3 sequences, approximately 32% being singletons. This clonotype was observed many times. The antigen remains unidentified. Trimming pared 3 bases from V and 7 bases from J, leaving 20 bases between. Germline V gives CDR1 SGHVS, CDR2 FQNEAQ. The CDR3 runs to 16 residues. Here the sequenced sample was cultured CD8+ T cells from PBMCs, taken from culture after CMV antigen stimulation. This TCR derives from a human donor in good health (CMV status not recorded). Some clones in this sample may be carry-over from other donors' samples. V gene TRBV7-8 combines with J gene TRBJ2-3; no clear D gene. The CDR3 sequence is CASSFYDLFGLHTQYF. The CDR3, as DNA: TGTGCCAGCAGCTTCTATGACTTATTTGGATTGCATACGCAGTATTTT.